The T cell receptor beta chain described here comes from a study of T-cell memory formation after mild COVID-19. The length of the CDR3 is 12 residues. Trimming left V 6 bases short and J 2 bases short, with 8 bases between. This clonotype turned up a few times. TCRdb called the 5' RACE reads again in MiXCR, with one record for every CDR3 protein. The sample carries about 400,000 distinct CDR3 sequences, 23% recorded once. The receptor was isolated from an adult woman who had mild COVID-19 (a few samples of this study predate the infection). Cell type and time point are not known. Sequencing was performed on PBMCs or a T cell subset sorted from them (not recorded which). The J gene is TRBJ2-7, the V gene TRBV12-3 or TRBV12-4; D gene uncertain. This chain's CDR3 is CASSSLAYEQYF. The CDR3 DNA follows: TGTGCCAGCAGCTCTTTGGCCTACGAGCAGTACTTC.